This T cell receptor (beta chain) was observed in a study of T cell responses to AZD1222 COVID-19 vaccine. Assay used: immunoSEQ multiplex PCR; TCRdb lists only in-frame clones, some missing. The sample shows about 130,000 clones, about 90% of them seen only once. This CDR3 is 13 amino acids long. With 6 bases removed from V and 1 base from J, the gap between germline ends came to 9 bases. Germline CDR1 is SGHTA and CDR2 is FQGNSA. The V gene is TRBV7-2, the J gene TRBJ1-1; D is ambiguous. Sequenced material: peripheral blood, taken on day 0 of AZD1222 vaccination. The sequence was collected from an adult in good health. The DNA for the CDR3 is TGTGCCAGCAGGCCATCAGCGAACACTGAAGCTTTCTTT. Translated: CASRPSANTEAFF. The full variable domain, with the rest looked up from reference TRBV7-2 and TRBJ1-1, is GAGVSQSPSNKVTEKGKDVELRCDPISGHTALYWYRQSLGQGLEFLIYFQGNSAPDKSGLPSDRFSAERTGGSVSTLTIQRTQQEDSAVYLCASRPSANTEAFFGQGTRLTVV.